Below are 32 T cell receptor beta chains sequenced from a single sample in a study of control samples from healthy donors and cancer patients. Repertoires were generated with immunoSEQ multiplex PCR, while TCRdb's copy carries only in-frame clones and drops some. The sample includes 100,000 to 150,000 clones, around 87% seen only once; the top ten take about 8.7%. The sample was blood. The origin of the receptors is a middle-aged man in good health.

This clone occurred once. The chain combines TRBV5-6 with TRBJ2-7; 13 nucleotides match TRBD2. J lost 5 bases, V lost 4 bases, and 12 bases had no gene match. CDR1 is SGHDT, CDR2 YYEEEE, per germline. This CDR3 comprises 17 residues. The CDR3 spells CASSPGTSGGGFHEQYF. Here the CDR3 DNA reads TGTGCCAGCAGCCCTGGCACTAGCGGGGGGGGTTTCCACGAGCAGTACTTC.

This chain connects TRBV25-1 to TRBJ1-6; the match to TRBD1 covers 7 bases. V lost 4 bases, J lost 1 base, and 1 base stayed unmatched. Germline V gene data show CDR1 as MGHDK and CDR2 as SYGVNS. This CDR3 has 15 residues. CDR3: CASSARGSYNSPLHF. CDR3 nucleotides: TGTGCCAGCAGTGCCAGGGGGTCCTATAATTCACCCCTCCACTTT.

This clone was seen a few times. The CDR3, as DNA: TGCGCCAGCAGTGCCGGGTGGTCGGACGCCGGTGGCTACACCTTC. This gives the protein CASSAGWSDAGGYTF. The rearrangement joins TRBV10-2 to TRBJ1-2, with D unresolved. From germline, CDR1 is WSHSY and CDR2 SAAADI. V was pared by 4 bases and J by 7 bases, with 19 bases between. The CDR3 totals 15 residues.

The chain uses TRBV7-2 and TRBJ1-2; D uncertain. CDR1 and CDR2 from the germline V gene are SGHTA and FQGNSA. V was cut by 1 base and J by 3 bases, with 12 bases left in between. This CDR3 is built from 15 residues. This CDR3 is CASSLDRGRDYGYTF. The DNA for the CDR3 is TGTGCCAGCAGCTTAGATAGAGGGCGCGACTATGGCTACACCTTC.

Written as DNA, the CDR3 is TGTGCCAGCTCACCGCCGGGACCCCGAGTCAATCAGCCCCAGCATTTT. Amino acid sequence: CASSPPGPRVNQPQHF. The chain joins TRBV18 to TRBJ1-5, with D tentatively TRBD1 (5 bases). The ends were cut back, 3 bases at V and 3 bases at J, with 15 bases in the middle. Per the germline V gene, CDR1 is KGHSH and CDR2 is LQKENI. CDR3 size: 16 residues.

The gene calls are TRBV6-2 or TRBV6-3 and TRBJ2-5, with TRBD2 as a possible D gene (5 bases). CDR1 and CDR2 (germline): MNHEY, SVGEGT. The CDR3 totals 15 residues. The ends were cut back, 2 bases at V and 0 bases at J, with 10 bases in the middle. The CDR3 region is CASSYGGVNQETQYF. CDR3 sequence (DNA): TGTGCCAGCAGTTACGGAGGAGTCAACCAAGAGACCCAGTACTTC.

This chain's CDR3 is CASSFSPEGNTIYF. CDR3 DNA sequence: TGTGCCAGCAGCTTTAGCCCAGAAGGAAACACCATATATTTT. The rearrangement uses TRBV7-2 and TRBJ1-3; D ambiguous. The CDR3 extends over 14 amino acids. The V and J ends lost 3 bases and 4 bases respectively, with 10 bases between them. The germline CDR1 and CDR2 sequences are SGHTA and FQGNSA.

The CDR3 nucleotides are TGTGCCAGCAGCGCCCCGACAGTGAACACTGAAGCTTTCTTT. It yields the protein CASSAPTVNTEAFF. The chain couples TRBV21-1 to TRBJ1-1; the table's D gene call, TRBD1, was not cross checked with the DNA. TRBV21-1 is termed a pseudogene. The CDR3 totals 14 residues.

CDR3 protein: CASSLSAYGYTF. CDR3 DNA sequence: TGTGCCAGCAGTTTATCAGCCTATGGCTACACCTTC. V is TRBV12-3 or TRBV12-4 and J is TRBJ1-2; D remains ambiguous. V gave up 2 bases and J gave up 4 bases, with 5 bases separating them. CDR3 length: 12 amino acids.

A few counts support this clone. The J gene is TRBJ2-7, the V gene TRBV12-2; TRBD2, as called in the table, went unchecked against the DNA. TRBV12-2 is a recognized pseudogene. The CDR3 extends over 14 amino acids. CDR3 in amino acids: CASRLAGGGYEQYF. The CDR3 DNA reads as TGTGCAAGTCGCTTAGCGGGGGGAGGCTACGAGCAGTACTTC.

The chain couples TRBV27 to TRBJ2-5; TRBD2 matches at 7 bases. Germline-derived CDR1 and CDR2 are MNHEY and SMNVEV (reference sequence). The CDR3 runs 15 residues. Trimming at V came to 5 bases and at J to 4 bases, leaving 10 bases not matched to a gene. CDR3 residues: CASSRLGGVGETQYF. DNA for the CDR3: TGTGCCAGCAGTCGCCTTGGGGGGGTTGGAGAGACCCAGTACTTC.

J is TRBJ1-1 and V is TRBV4-1; no firm D call. Germline CDR1 and CDR2: MGHRA and YSYEKL. The CDR3 runs to 14 residues. V gave up 0 bases and J gave up 2 bases, with 7 bases separating them. The CDR3 coding sequence is TGCGCCAGCAGCCAAGAACCCAGTAACACTGAAGCTTTCTTT. This sequence encodes CASSQEPSNTEAFF.

The gene calls are TRBV9 and TRBJ1-4; D not certain. The germline CDR1 and CDR2 sequences are SGDLS and YYNGEE. The CDR3 runs to 14 residues. V was cut by 0 bases and J by 4 bases, with 7 bases left in between. CDR3 sequence reads: CASSVGPVNEKLFF. In nucleotides, the CDR3 is TGTGCCAGCAGCGTAGGCCCTGTTAATGAAAAACTGTTTTTT.

V gene TRBV7-6 combines with J gene TRBJ2-2; 13 bases align to TRBD2. This CDR3 is 18 amino acids long. CDR1 and CDR2 from the germline V gene are SGHVS and FNYEAQ. V shed 2 bases, J shed 5 bases, and the junction held 8 bases outside the gene matches. CDR3 amino acids: CASSLNPGLAGSTGELFF. The CDR3 region has the DNA TGTGCCAGCAGCTTAAACCCGGGACTAGCGGGGTCAACCGGGGAGCTGTTTTTT.

The gene calls are TRBV5-6 and TRBJ1-5; D possibly corresponds to TRBD1 (6 bases). Between the trimmed V and J ends, which lost 2 bases and 2 bases, there was a span of 20 bases. Germline CDR1 reads SGHDT; CDR2 reads YYEEEE. The CDR3 is 18 residues long. CDR3 amino acids: CASSFWTVRSSGNQPQHF. Written as DNA, the CDR3 is TGTGCCAGCAGCTTTTGGACAGTACGATCCTCGGGCAATCAGCCCCAGCATTTT.

This rearrangement joins TRBV7-9 to TRBJ2-7; TRBD1 aligns across 7 bases. In germline, CDR1 is SEHNR, CDR2 FQNEAQ (reference sequence). The CDR3 is 13 amino acids. The J segment lost 6 bases and the V segment lost 3 bases, leaving 5 bases of the junction unmatched. This CDR3 is CASSLQTGVEQYF. The CDR3 DNA is TGTGCCAGCAGCTTGCAAACAGGGGTCGAGCAGTACTTC.

CDR3: CSARVDTEAFF. The CDR3 region has the DNA TGCAGTGCTAGAGTTGACACTGAAGCTTTCTTT. V is TRBV20-1 and J is TRBJ1-1; no firm D call. Trimming cost V 1 base and J 3 bases, with 3 bases left between them. Per the germline V gene, CDR1 is DFQATT and CDR2 is SNEGSKA (reference sequence). This CDR3 region has 11 residues.

This sequence joins TRBV12-3 or TRBV12-4 and TRBJ2-2; D is unclear. Trimming took off 6 bases at V and 7 bases at J, with 12 bases between the two ends. The CDR3 totals 13 residues. The CDR3: CASRQINLGELFF. CDR3 bases: TGTGCCAGCAGACAGATAAACCTCGGGGAGCTGTTTTTT.

The chain employs TRBV6-6 and TRBJ1-5, with TRBD1 identical over 8 bases. The CDR3 spans 15 residues. Germline V lookup: CDR1 MNHNY, CDR2 SVGAGI (reference sequence). V lost 2 bases to trimming and J lost 0 bases; unmatched junction nucleotides: 0. The chain's CDR3 is CASSYQGASNQPQHF. Here the CDR3 DNA reads TGTGCCAGCAGTTACCAGGGGGCTAGCAATCAGCCCCAGCATTTT.

This clone occurred once. This chain uses TRBV19 with TRBJ2-1, with a weak D call TRBD2 (6 bases). The CDR3 is 10 residues long. Germline V lookup: CDR1 LNHDA, CDR2 SQIVND (reference sequence). The ends were cut back, 9 bases at V and 10 bases at J, with 10 bases in the middle. CDR3 protein: CASGTGEQFF. For the CDR3, the DNA is TGTGCCAGCGGGACTGGGGAGCAGTTCTTC.

The chain links TRBV6-1 to TRBJ2-7, with D hard to call. Germline CDR1 reads MNHNS; CDR2 reads SASEGT. The CDR3 has 15 residues. V was pared by 0 bases and J by 4 bases, with 13 bases between. Here the CDR3 DNA reads TGTGCCAGCAGTGAAGCAGTAGCCATAGTTTACGAGCAGTACTTC. Translated: CASSEAVAIVYEQYF.

This chain uses TRBV6-5 with TRBJ1-3; 7 bases agree with TRBD1. The CDR3 extends over 13 amino acids. Trimming at V came to 6 bases and at J to 4 bases, leaving 3 bases not matched to a gene. CDR1 and CDR2 (germline): MNHEY, SVGAGI. The CDR3 sequence is CASRPDRGNTIYF. The CDR3 nucleotides read TGTGCCAGCAGACCGGACAGGGGAAACACCATATATTTT.

The chain recombines TRBV19 with TRBJ2-2; the D gene could be TRBD1 or TRBD2 (5 bases each). CDR1 is LNHDA, CDR2 SQIVND, per germline (reference sequence). The CDR3 contains 16 residues. Trimming removed 1 base from V and 1 base from J, with 10 bases in between. This chain's CDR3 is CASSIAGTKNTGELFF. The CDR3 DNA is TGTGCCAGTAGTATAGCAGGGACCAAGAACACCGGGGAGCTGTTTTTT. The full variable domain, completed using reference TRBV19 and TRBJ2-2, is DGGITQSPKYLFRKEGQNVTLSCEQNLNHDAMYWYRQDPGQGLRLIYYSQIVNDFQKGDIAEGYSVSREKKESFPLTVTSAQKNPTAFYLCASSIAGTKNTGELFFGEGSRLTVL.

J is TRBJ1-5 and V is TRBV24-1; the match to TRBD1 covers 12 bases. This CDR3 region has 16 residues. V shed 7 bases, J shed 2 bases, and the junction held 5 bases outside the gene matches. From germline, CDR1 is KGHDR and CDR2 SFDVKD. The CDR3 nucleotides are TGTGCCACCAGCGGGGGACAGGGGGCTGGCAATCAGCCCCAGCATTTT. The encoded protein is CATSGGQGAGNQPQHF.

This chain uses TRBV7-2 with TRBJ2-7; TRBD1 matches 8 bases. The germline CDR1 and CDR2 sequences are SGHTA and FQGNSA. CDR3 length equals 15 residues. The V gene end was trimmed by 2 bases and the J gene end by 3 bases; junction bases not matched to a gene: 6. The CDR3 reads CASSLFRGHFYEQYF. CDR3 sequence (DNA): TGTGCCAGCAGCTTATTCAGGGGGCATTTCTACGAGCAGTACTTC. Full variable domain (missing parts from reference TRBV7-2 and TRBJ2-7): GAGVSQSPSNKVTEKGKDVELRCDPISGHTALYWYRQSLGQGLEFLIYFQGNSAPDKSGLPSDRFSAERTGGSVSTLTIQRTQQEDSAVYLCASSLFRGHFYEQYFGPGTRLTVT.

The chain couples TRBV7-6 to TRBJ2-1, with D possibly TRBD1 on 6 matching bases. The CDR3 runs 16 residues. Trimming removed 1 base at V and 2 bases at J, with 12 bases between. The V gene's germline CDR1 is SGHVS and CDR2 FNYEAQ. The CDR3 nucleotides read TGTGCCAGCAGCTTAGATCGGACAGCAACCTACAATGAGCAGTTCTTC. This gives the protein CASSLDRTATYNEQFF.

The rearrangement joins TRBV11-3 to TRBJ2-6; D may correspond to TRBD1 or TRBD2 (6 bases each). Trimming removed 4 bases from V and 0 bases from J, with 10 bases in between. The CDR3 spans 16 residues. Looked up from germline, CDR1 is SGHNT and CDR2 is YENEEA. The CDR3 spells CASSSEGVSGANVLTF. CDR3 nucleotides: TGTGCCAGCAGCTCGGAGGGGGTCTCTGGGGCCAACGTCCTGACTTTC. Drawing the rest from reference TRBV11-3 and TRBJ2-6, the complete variable domain is EAGVVQSPRYKIIEKKQPVAFWCNPISGHNTLYWYLQNLGQGPELLIRYENEEAVDDSQLPKDRFSAERLKGVDSTLKIQPAELGDSAVYLCASSSEGVSGANVLTFGAGSRLTVL.

The rearrangement uses TRBV5-4 and TRBJ2-7; tentatively, D is TRBD1 (6 bases). Trimming pared 2 bases from V and 3 bases from J, leaving 24 bases between. The germline CDR1 and CDR2 sequences are SGHNT and YYREEE (reference sequence). CDR3 size: 18 residues. CDR3 protein: CASSLLVGAGQLVYEQYF. As DNA, the CDR3 is TGTGCCAGCAGCTTACTTGTGGGAGCTGGACAGTTGGTCTACGAGCAGTACTTC.

This chain uses TRBV15 with TRBJ1-3; D not certain. Per germline, CDR1 LNHNV and CDR2 YYDKDF (reference sequence). This CDR3 comprises 17 residues. V was pared by 1 base and J by 7 bases, with 20 bases between. The CDR3 here is CATSRVYSARPGNTIYF. CDR3 coding DNA: TGTGCCACCAGCAGAGTGTATTCGGCCCGCCCGGGTAACACCATATATTTT.

The V call is TRBV6-5, the J call TRBJ2-1; D unclear. The CDR3 extends over 15 amino acids. V lost 2 bases to trimming and J lost 1 base, with 9 bases between them. Germline V gene sequence: CDR1 MNHEY, CDR2 SVGAGI. This CDR3 is CASSYDTVSYNEQFF. The CDR3 DNA follows: TGTGCCAGCAGTTACGACACAGTATCCTACAATGAGCAGTTCTTC.

This clone has a single count. The chain links TRBV6-5 to TRBJ2-5, with 7 bases aligning to TRBD2. V lost 10 bases and J lost 0; bases outside the gene matches: 11. CDR3 length: 15 residues. CDR1 is MNHEY, CDR2 SVGAGI, per germline. The CDR3 region is CATRWGGSYQETQYF. Written as DNA, the CDR3 is TGTGCCACCAGATGGGGGGGGTCGTACCAAGAGACCCAGTACTTC.

The rearrangement uses TRBV29-1 and TRBJ2-7, with D possibly being TRBD2 (7 bases). V was pared by 1 base and J by 4 bases, with 20 bases between. This CDR3 region has 16 residues. The germline CDR1 and CDR2 sequences are SQVTM and ANQGSEA. The CDR3 sequence: CSVEAQGRGGRYEQYF. In nucleotides, the CDR3 is TGCAGCGTTGAAGCCCAAGGGAGGGGGGGCCGGTACGAGCAGTACTTC.